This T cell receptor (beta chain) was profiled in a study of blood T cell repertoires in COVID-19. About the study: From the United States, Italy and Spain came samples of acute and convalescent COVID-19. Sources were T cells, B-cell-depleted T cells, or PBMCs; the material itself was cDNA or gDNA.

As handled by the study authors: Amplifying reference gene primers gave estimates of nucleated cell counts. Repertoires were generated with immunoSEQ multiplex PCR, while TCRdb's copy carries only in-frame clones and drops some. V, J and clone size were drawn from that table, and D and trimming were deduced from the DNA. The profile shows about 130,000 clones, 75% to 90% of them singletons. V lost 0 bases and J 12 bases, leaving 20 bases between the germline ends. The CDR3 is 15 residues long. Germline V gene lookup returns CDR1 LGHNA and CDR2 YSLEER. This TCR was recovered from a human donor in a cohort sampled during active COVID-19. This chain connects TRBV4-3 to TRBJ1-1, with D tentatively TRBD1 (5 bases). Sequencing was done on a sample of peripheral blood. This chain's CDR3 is CASSQDGGGFRKTFF. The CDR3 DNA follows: TGCGCCAGCAGCCAAGATGGGGGAGGGTTCCGCAAAACTTTCTTT.